The sequence of this T cell receptor (beta chain) was determined in a study of T cell responses to AZD1222 COVID-19 vaccine. General study points: Repertoire samples came only from after the peak T cell response. At study baseline, merely roughly 6 AZD1222 recipients were seropositive. In the spike-specific TCR repertoire, nearly half reportedly target unmutated variant regions.

With respect to this clone: No antigen is known for it.

This CDR3 contains 15 residues. Per germline, CDR1 SGHTA and CDR2 FQGTGA. Unmatched junction bases numbered 5, after V lost 5 bases and J lost 1 base. The table came from immunoSEQ multiplex PCR; TCRdb's copy has only in-frame clones and leaves some out. The data contain more than 95,000 clones, about 92% of them singletons. The sequenced sample was peripheral blood, obtained on day 0 of AZD1222 vaccination. This chain joins TRBV7-3 and TRBJ2-1; 7 bases match TRBD2. This TCR came from an adult in good health. CDR3 amino acids: CASSPLAASYNEQFF. DNA for the CDR3: TGTGCCAGCAGCCCTCTAGCGGCATCCTACAATGAGCAGTTCTTC.